This is a list of T cell receptor beta chains from one sample in a study of CD8+ T cells in alopecia areata. Sequenced by immunoSEQ multiplex PCR; TCRdb stores in-frame clones only, minus some. The table has 130,000 or so clones, 85% to 90% seen once. Sequenced material: CD8+ T cells sorted from blood, taken at week 4, from a patient treated with tofacitinib. Receptors were obtained from a human donor with alopecia areata. Both conserved end residues are part of each CDR3. The D gene is left open where the match is weak. For some rows the clone size is stated as once, few or many, or as a class when expanded; others skip it.

d_call	j_call	v_call	clone_size	cdr3_aa	cdr3_nt
TRBD1	TRBJ2-5	TRBV29-1	once	CSVLSFRDRGLQETQYF	TGCAGCGTTCTCTCTTTTCGGGACAGGGGCCTCCAAGAGACCCAGTACTTC
TRBD1	TRBJ1-1	TRBV27	-	CASSGGTEAFF	TGTGCCAGCTCAGGGGGGACTGAAGCTTTCTTT
-	TRBJ2-7	TRBV30	few	CAWSPDRFDEQYF	TGTGCCTGGAGTCCTGACAGGTTCGACGAGCAGTACTTC
TRBD1	TRBJ1-6	TRBV6-9	-	CASSSPTGRNSPLHF	TGTGCCAGCAGTTCTCCGACAGGGCGCAATTCACCCCTCCACTTT
-	TRBJ2-1	TRBV30	-	CAWTGTNSYNEQFF	TGTGCCTGGACCGGGACCAACTCCTACAATGAGCAGTTCTTC
TRBD1	TRBJ2-7	TRBV6-5	-	CASSTGQGVYEQYF	TGTGCCAGCAGTACTGGACAGGGGGTCTACGAGCAGTACTTC
TRBD1	TRBJ2-7	TRBV19	-	CASSMAGGSYEQYF	TGTGCCAGTAGTATGGCAGGGGGTTCCTACGAGCAGTACTTC
-	TRBJ2-1	TRBV29-1	-	CSVGMPVDEQFF	TGCAGCGTTGGGATGCCAGTCGATGAGCAGTTCTTC
-	TRBJ2-7	TRBV5-1	-	CASSLEVTSRGEQYF	TGCGCCAGCAGCTTGGAGGTGACTAGTAGAGGCGAGCAGTACTTC
TRBD1	TRBJ2-3	TRBV5-4	-	CASSETGGGTDTQYF	TGTGCCAGCAGCGAGACAGGGGGTGGGACAGATACGCAGTATTTT
-	TRBJ1-2	TRBV5-1	-	CASRPDSYGYTF	TGCGCCAGCAGACCAGACAGTTATGGCTACACCTTC
-	TRBJ2-1	TRBV9	-	CASSVGSAEQFF	TGTGCCAGCAGCGTAGGTTCCGCTGAGCAGTTCTTC
-	TRBJ2-1	TRBV2	-	CASSAASNYNEQFF	TGTGCCAGCAGTGCGGCTAGTAACTACAATGAGCAGTTCTTC
TRBD1	TRBJ1-2	TRBV30	-	CAWSGDRGDHYGYTF	TGTGCCTGGAGTGGGGACAGGGGCGATCACTATGGCTACACCTTC
TRBD2	TRBJ2-1	TRBV19	-	CASSILAGGIYNEQFF	TGTGCCAGTAGTATTTTAGCGGGGGGGATCTACAATGAGCAGTTCTTC
-	TRBJ2-7	TRBV27	-	CASSLGRAYEQYF	TGTGCCAGCAGTTTAGGCAGAGCCTACGAGCAGTACTTC
-	TRBJ2-1	TRBV5-6	-	CASIGGTNEQFF	TGTGCCAGCATCGGAGGGACCAATGAGCAGTTCTTC
-	TRBJ2-1	TRBV27	-	CASSLISGSEQFF	TGTGCCAGCAGCCTTATATCTGGGAGTGAGCAGTTCTTC
-	TRBJ2-1	TRBV2	few	CASSERGSTNEQFF	TGTGCCAGCAGTGAAAGGGGATCGACCAATGAGCAGTTCTTC
TRBD2	TRBJ2-1	TRBV15	-	CATSRDLGLAGFNEQFF	TGTGCCACCAGCAGAGATCTTGGACTAGCGGGATTCAATGAGCAGTTCTTC
-	TRBJ2-7	TRBV19	-	CASSTGYEQYF	TGTGCCAGTAGTACCGGCTACGAGCAGTACTTC
TRBD1	TRBJ2-7	TRBV27	-	CASSLMRTGGPYEQYF	TGTGCCAGCAGTCTTATGAGGACAGGGGGCCCCTACGAGCAGTACTTC
TRBD2	TRBJ2-1	TRBV9	few	CASGGLAPYNEQFF	TGTGCCAGCGGAGGACTAGCGCCGTACAATGAGCAGTTCTTC
-	TRBJ2-1	TRBV25-1	-	CASSEYETLGAYNEQFF	TGTGCCAGCAGTGAATACGAGACCCTAGGAGCCTACAATGAGCAGTTCTTC
-	TRBJ2-2	TRBV29-1	few	CSVHTGNTGELFF	TGCAGCGTTCACACAGGGAACACCGGGGAGCTGTTTTTT
TRBD2	TRBJ2-3	TRBV7-9	-	CASRSLAEVVDTQYF	TGTGCCAGCAGGTCCCTAGCGGAAGTGGTGGATACGCAGTATTTT
-	TRBJ2-7	TRBV5-6	-	CASSPTGTAYEQYF	TGTGCCAGCAGCCCTACAGGGACTGCTTACGAGCAGTACTTC
TRBD2	TRBJ2-1	TRBV5-1	once	CASSLYLAGALTFPYNEQFF	TGCGCCAGCAGCCTTTACCTAGCGGGGGCCTTAACATTCCCCTACAATGAGCAGTTCTTC
-	TRBJ2-1	TRBV6-6	-	CASSYSTVEQFF	TGTGCCAGCAGTTACTCTACTGTTGAGCAGTTCTTC
TRBD2	TRBJ2-7	TRBV2	-	CASNRLAGEGEQYF	TGTGCCAGCAATCGACTAGCGGGGGAAGGCGAGCAGTACTTC